The rows below give T cell receptor beta chains drawn from one sample of a study of blood T cell repertoires in COVID-19. TCRdb's copy holds only in-frame clones and misses some; the assay was immunoSEQ multiplex PCR. This table holds 55,000 to 65,000 clones, more than 80% found once. Sequences were obtained from peripheral blood. These receptor sequences come from a human donor with active COVID-19. The donor label of this sample is uncertain. Each CDR3 is given with its conserved first and last residue. Not every row has a clone size; where given, it reads once, few, many or a size class.

V gene	clone size	J gene	CDR3 protein
TRBV5-5	NA	TRBJ1-1	CASSLGEGFTEAFF
TRBV15	NA	TRBJ1-5	CATSRDWDREGQPQHF
TRBV29-1	NA	TRBJ1-2	CSVEFGPDRGYYGYTF
TRBV6-2/TRBV6-3	NA	TRBJ2-7	CASSTGLSYEQYF
TRBV28	NA	TRBJ1-2	CASSPTNTNYGYTF
TRBV20-1	NA	TRBJ2-7	CSASGGSGYF
TRBV19	NA	TRBJ2-5	CASSIIGGETQYF
TRBV27	NA	TRBJ1-5	CASSPTPTGRSQPQHF
TRBV24-1	NA	TRBJ2-2	CATSGASGTGELFF
TRBV30	NA	TRBJ1-2	CAWSGQDFYGYTF
TRBV11-3	few	TRBJ2-2	CASSLDRATGELFF
TRBV7-8	NA	TRBJ1-5	CASSHRTGGNQPQHF
TRBV5-5	NA	TRBJ1-1	CASSLVVGGSEAFF
TRBV27	NA	TRBJ2-2	CASSPRASGKGPGELFF
TRBV23-1	NA	TRBJ2-3	CASSQGGPSMPDTQYF
TRBV11-2	NA	TRBJ2-7	CASSSQGYEQYF
TRBV7-8	NA	TRBJ2-7	CASSLGLLSYEQYF
TRBV6-5	NA	TRBJ1-1	CASNRGSTEAFF
TRBV15	once	TRBJ1-6	CATSRGRTGESPLHF
TRBV9	NA	TRBJ2-5	CASSPSGRDGKETQYF
TRBV5-6	NA	TRBJ2-4	CASSRIGTNNQYF
TRBV7-2	few	TRBJ2-7	CASSFEAGRGLYEQYF
TRBV2	NA	TRBJ2-1	CASSRQGFYNEQFF
TRBV30	NA	TRBJ2-3	CAWSIWAGGSTDTQYF
TRBV18	NA	TRBJ2-2	CASSLSGTSWRTNTGELFF
TRBV19	NA	TRBJ1-6	CASSILGPSRSYNSPLHF
TRBV12-3/TRBV12-4	NA	TRBJ1-1	CASFSRENTEAFF
TRBV5-4	NA	TRBJ1-5	CASSSRTQDSNQPQHF
TRBV4-1	once	TRBJ2-3	CASSQGGGTDTQYF
TRBV2	NA	TRBJ2-7	CASTIDPGIGEQYF
TRBV9	NA	TRBJ2-2	CASSVGGYTGELFF
TRBV4-1	NA	TRBJ2-1	CASSQVLGGIYNEQFF
TRBV2	NA	TRBJ1-4	CASWTGANEKLFF
TRBV5-6	once	TRBJ2-7	CASTFRTGAHYEQYF
TRBV29-1	few	TRBJ2-5	CSVEGGGQETQYF
TRBV2	NA	TRBJ1-1	CATPPGTPNTEAFF
TRBV7-2	few	TRBJ1-5	CASSSGPGGNQPQHF
TRBV9	once	TRBJ2-1	CASSPLAHRTGNSYNEQFF
TRBV27	NA	TRBJ2-7	CASSLWGQGNEQYF
TRBV11-2	NA	TRBJ2-7	CASTGGPYEQYF
TRBV11-2	NA	TRBJ1-2	CASSRTENYGYTF
TRBV6-5	NA	TRBJ2-7	CASSTGQGVYEQYF
TRBV6-5	once	TRBJ1-5	CASSYARGTGQPQHF
TRBV3-1/TRBV3-2	NA	TRBJ2-6	CASSQDQFSGANVLTF